This T cell receptor beta chain was found in a study of CD4+ T cells in melanoma. Some clones are missing from TCRdb's copy, which holds only in-frame ones; the method was immunoSEQ multiplex PCR. This table holds more than 110,000 clones, around 90% found once. CDR1 and CDR2 (germline): SNHLY, FYNNEI. Trimming took 4 bases from V and 4 from J, leaving 13 bases between them. This CDR3 is 15 amino acids long. The rearrangement joins TRBV2 to TRBJ2-2; D possibly corresponds to TRBD2 (5 bases). The sequence derives from a human donor with melanoma. CDR3 bases: TGTGCCAGCAGTGGTAGCGTGACCACCACCGGGGAGCTGTTTTTT. It specifies CASSGSVTTTGELFF.